What follows are 4 T cell receptor beta chains derived from one specimen sequenced in a study of CD8+ T cells in alopecia areata. The authors extracted RNA and reverse transcribed it into cDNA as the sequencing template. Only in-frame clones appear in the TCRdb table, and some are missing; sequencing was by immunoSEQ multiplex PCR. The sample holds 200,000 to 300,000 clones, and no clone turns up only once. A sort of pooled cutaneous lymph node cells used CD4, CD8alpha, NKG2D, NKG2ACE and other stains. Sequenced input: CD4+ T cells sorted from a lymph node. The receptors come from a C3H/HeJ mouse with alopecia areata. The strain is characterized by the MHC haplotype H2-k.

This clone was found a few times. Gene names denote mouse genes. Read data end 4 residues before the CDR3 end; the end is taken from the germline J gene. The rearrangement joins TRBV5 to TRBJ2-7; 8 positions agree with TRBD2. There are 16 residues in the CDR3. CDR1 and CDR2 from the germline V gene are LGHNA and YNLKQL (reference sequence). The CDR3: CASSQDPRWGVDEQYF. CDR3 bases read: TGTGCCAGCAGCCAAGATCCCCGCTGGGGGGTAGAT.

Comment on this clone: These gene names are mouse names. The CDR3 end lies 4 residues beyond the end of the read and is filled in from the germline J gene. The J gene is TRBJ1-2, the V gene TRBV5; tentative D call: TRBD1 (6 bases). The V gene lost 0 bases and the J gene lost 1 base, with 12 bases spanning the gap. Germline loops: CDR1 LGHNA, CDR2 YNLKQL (reference sequence). CDR3 length: 16 residues. CDR3 residues: CASSQDISGVNSDYTF. The DNA read from the CDR3 is TGTGCCAGCAGCCAAGATATTTCAGGGGTAAACTCC.

This clone has only a few counts. Genes and germline come from the mouse. The read gets to within 4 residues of the CDR3 end, and the germline J gene fills in the rest. This sequence joins TRBV19 and TRBJ1-1, with a tentative D call TRBD1 (6 bases). The CDR3 consists of 15 residues. The V and J ends lost 4 bases and 0 bases respectively, with 13 bases between them. Germline V lookup: CDR1 FNHDT, CDR2 SITEND (reference sequence). CDR3 amino acids: CASSVPGQANTEVFF. Partial CDR3 DNA: TGTGCCAGCAGTGTCCCGGGACAAGCAAACACA.

Only a few counts were recorded for this clone. Gene names refer to mouse genes. The read falls 4 residues short of the CDR3 end, and the missing part is taken from the germline J gene. The rearrangement links TRBV13-1 to TRBJ2-2, with a tentative D call TRBD2 (6 bases). Trimming took off 0 bases at V and 0 bases at J, with 9 bases between the two ends. This CDR3 has 16 residues. The germline gives CDR1 NSHNY, CDR2 SYGAGN. CDR3 loop: CASSDAWGTNTGQLYF. The CDR3 DNA, read in part, is TGTGCCAGCAGTGATGCCTGGGGTACAAACACCGGG.